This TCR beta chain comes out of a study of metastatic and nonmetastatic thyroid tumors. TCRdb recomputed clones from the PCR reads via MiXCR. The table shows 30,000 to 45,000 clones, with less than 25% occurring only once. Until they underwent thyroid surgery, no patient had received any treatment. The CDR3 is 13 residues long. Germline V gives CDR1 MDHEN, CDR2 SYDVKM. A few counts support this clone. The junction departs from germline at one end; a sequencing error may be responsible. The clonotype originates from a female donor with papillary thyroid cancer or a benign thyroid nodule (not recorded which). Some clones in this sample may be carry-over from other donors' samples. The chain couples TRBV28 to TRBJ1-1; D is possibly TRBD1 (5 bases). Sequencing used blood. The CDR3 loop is CASTLRGCTEAFF. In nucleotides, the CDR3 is TGTGCCAGCACTTTAAGGGGATGCACTGAAGCTTTCTTT. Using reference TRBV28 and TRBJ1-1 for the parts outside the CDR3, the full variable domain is DVKVTQSSRYLVKRTGEKVFLECVQDMDHENMFWYRQDPGLGLRLIYFSYDVKMKEKGDIPEGYSVSREKKERFSLILESASTNQTSMYLCASTLRGCTEAFFGQGTRLTVV.